The rows below give T cell receptor beta chains drawn from one sample of a study of beta chain features in type 1 diabetes. Produced via immunoSEQ multiplex PCR; TCRdb's table is partial and in-frame only. The table has nearly 700,000 clones, over 10% seen once. The sample was naive CD4+ T cells from blood. These receptors all come from a man younger than 35 with type 1 diabetes. The CDR3 runs from the conserved cysteine through the conserved F or W. The order of the fields is J gene, V gene, D gene, clone size, CDR3 DNA, CDR3 protein. The D gene is left open where the match is weak. Clone size, where shown, is once, few, many, or a class for clones that have expanded.

j_gene: TRBJ2-5
v_gene: TRBV30
d_gene: TRBD2
abundance: -
CDR3nt: TGTGCCTGGAGTTTAGCGGGGGGACTCTTCAAGACCCAGTACTTC
CDR3aa: CAWSLAGGLFKTQYF

j_gene: TRBJ1-2
v_gene: TRBV4-2
d_gene: -
abundance: -
CDR3nt: TGTGCCAGCAGCCAAGATTACAGCACGGGGGATGGCTACACCTTC
CDR3aa: CASSQDYSTGDGYTF

j_gene: TRBJ1-4
v_gene: TRBV5-4
d_gene: TRBD1
abundance: few
CDR3nt: TGTGCCAGCAGCTCCCGAACACAGGGGTCTGAAAAACTGTTTTTT
CDR3aa: CASSSRTQGSEKLFF

j_gene: TRBJ2-5
v_gene: TRBV4-2
d_gene: -
abundance: few
CDR3nt: TGTGCCAGCAGCCTCGGACAGAGTACAGAGACCCAGTACTTC
CDR3aa: CASSLGQSTETQYF

j_gene: TRBJ2-7
v_gene: TRBV4-1
d_gene: TRBD1
abundance: -
CDR3nt: TGCGCCAGCAGCAGCCGGACAGGGGGCTACGAGCAGTACTTC
CDR3aa: CASSSRTGGYEQYF

j_gene: TRBJ1-1
v_gene: TRBV7-2
d_gene: -
abundance: -
CDR3nt: TGTGCCAGCAGCCGTTATAACACTGAAGCTTTCTTT
CDR3aa: CASSRYNTEAFF

j_gene: TRBJ2-6
v_gene: TRBV9
d_gene: -
abundance: few
CDR3nt: TGTGCCAGCAGCCCCGAATCTGGGGCCAACGTCCTGACTTTC
CDR3aa: CASSPESGANVLTF

j_gene: TRBJ1-4
v_gene: TRBV9
d_gene: -
abundance: -
CDR3nt: TGTGCCAGCAGCGTAGGCGGGATGGGGAATGAAAAACTGTTTTTT
CDR3aa: CASSVGGMGNEKLFF

j_gene: TRBJ2-5
v_gene: TRBV5-4
d_gene: TRBD2
abundance: -
CDR3nt: TGTGCCAGCACCATAGCGGGGGGAGACCAAGAGACCCAGTACTTC
CDR3aa: CASTIAGGDQETQYF

j_gene: TRBJ1-4
v_gene: TRBV19
d_gene: TRBD1
abundance: few
CDR3nt: TGTGCCAGTACCACCGGGACAGGGGATAATGAAAAACTGTTTTTT
CDR3aa: CASTTGTGDNEKLFF

j_gene: TRBJ2-7
v_gene: TRBV30
d_gene: TRBD1
abundance: few
CDR3nt: TGTGCCTGGAGTGAGTTACAGGGGCGCTCCTACGAGCAGTACTTC
CDR3aa: CAWSELQGRSYEQYF

j_gene: TRBJ2-5
v_gene: TRBV5-6
d_gene: -
abundance: -
CDR3nt: TGTGCCAGCAGCTCCCGACCGGGTTTAAGAGAGACCCAGTACTTC
CDR3aa: CASSSRPGLRETQYF

j_gene: TRBJ2-3
v_gene: TRBV9
d_gene: -
abundance: -
CDR3nt: TGTGCCAGCAGCCCCGTCGGCACAGATACGCAGTATTTT
CDR3aa: CASSPVGTDTQYF

j_gene: TRBJ2-5
v_gene: TRBV10-3
d_gene: TRBD2
abundance: -
CDR3nt: TGTGCCATCAGTTATACTAGAGCGGGGGAAGAGACCCAGTACTTC
CDR3aa: CAISYTRAGEETQYF

j_gene: TRBJ1-2
v_gene: TRBV10-2
d_gene: -
abundance: few
CDR3nt: TGCGCCAGCAGTAAGGGACAAGCCTATGGCTACACCTTC
CDR3aa: CASSKGQAYGYTF

j_gene: TRBJ2-1
v_gene: TRBV7-8
d_gene: TRBD1
abundance: few
CDR3nt: TGTGCCAGCAGGACAGGGTACAATGAGCAGTTCTTC
CDR3aa: CASRTGYNEQFF

j_gene: TRBJ2-7
v_gene: TRBV6-5
d_gene: -
abundance: -
CDR3nt: TGTGCCAGCAGTTTAGGCAGGGGTTCCTACGAGCAGTACTTC
CDR3aa: CASSLGRGSYEQYF

j_gene: TRBJ1-4
v_gene: TRBV4-2
d_gene: -
abundance: few
CDR3nt: TGTGCCAGCAGCCAAGAAGGACTAGAAAAACTGTTTTTT
CDR3aa: CASSQEGLEKLFF

j_gene: TRBJ1-2
v_gene: TRBV30
d_gene: -
abundance: -
CDR3nt: TGTGCCTGGAGTGGAGGGTATGGCGGCTACACCTTC
CDR3aa: CAWSGGYGGYTF

j_gene: TRBJ1-2
v_gene: TRBV10-3
d_gene: -
abundance: -
CDR3nt: TGTGCCATCAGTGCGGGGGACCCCTCGGATGGCTACACCTTC
CDR3aa: CAISAGDPSDGYTF

j_gene: TRBJ2-7
v_gene: TRBV7-2
d_gene: -
abundance: few
CDR3nt: TGTGCCAGCAGAACCTCCGGGAAATCCTACGAGCAGTACTTC
CDR3aa: CASRTSGKSYEQYF

j_gene: TRBJ1-1
v_gene: TRBV7-8
d_gene: -
abundance: few
CDR3nt: TGTGCCAGCAGCTTCCTGACGGTGAACACTGAAGCTTTCTTT
CDR3aa: CASSFLTVNTEAFF

j_gene: TRBJ2-1
v_gene: TRBV5-4
d_gene: TRBD2
abundance: -
CDR3nt: TGTGCCAGCAGCTCCAACGTTCTAGCGGGGAACAATGAGCAGTTCTTC
CDR3aa: CASSSNVLAGNNEQFF

j_gene: TRBJ2-5
v_gene: TRBV27
d_gene: -
abundance: -
CDR3nt: TGTGCCAGCAGTTTTTCGGGGGTCGAGACCCAGTACTTC
CDR3aa: CASSFSGVETQYF

j_gene: TRBJ2-2
v_gene: TRBV11-1
d_gene: -
abundance: few
CDR3nt: TGTGCCAGCAGCTTACTCGGGAACACCGGGGAGCTGTTTTTT
CDR3aa: CASSLLGNTGELFF

j_gene: TRBJ2-5
v_gene: TRBV10-3
d_gene: TRBD1
abundance: few
CDR3nt: TGTGCCATCAGTGAGGAAAGACAGGGGGGAGAGACCCAGTACTTC
CDR3aa: CAISEERQGGETQYF

j_gene: TRBJ2-7
v_gene: TRBV19
d_gene: TRBD1
abundance: few
CDR3nt: TGTGCCAGTAGTACAACCGGGACAGGGGTGATCGACGAGCAGTACTTC
CDR3aa: CASSTTGTGVIDEQYF

j_gene: TRBJ2-1
v_gene: TRBV9
d_gene: -
abundance: -
CDR3nt: TGTGCCAGCAGCGTAGATGGCAGGGGATACAATGAGCAGTTCTTC
CDR3aa: CASSVDGRGYNEQFF

j_gene: TRBJ2-1
v_gene: TRBV30
d_gene: -
abundance: few
CDR3nt: TGTGCCTGGGGGCCCAGTTCCTACAATGAGCAGTTCTTC
CDR3aa: CAWGPSSYNEQFF

j_gene: TRBJ1-5
v_gene: TRBV19
d_gene: -
abundance: -
CDR3nt: TGTGCCAGTACCAACCCTGGACAGTTATACAATCAGCCCCAGCATTTT
CDR3aa: CASTNPGQLYNQPQHF